One and the same sample provided the 27 T cell receptor beta chains below, sequenced in a study of glioma-infiltrating T cells after dendritic cell vaccination. Time point reported: after dendritic cell vaccination, including at tumor progression/relapse. Profiled with immunoSEQ multiplex PCR; TCRdb holds only in-frame clones, not every one. The sample holds 90,000 to 140,000 clones, 90% seen once. The sample here was blood, taken after dendritic cell vaccination. All receptors derive from a human donor with glioblastoma.

The rearrangement joins TRBV27 to TRBJ2-5; weak D call: TRBD2 (6 bases). V lost 6 bases to trimming and J lost 7 bases, with 18 bases between them. CDR3 length: 14 residues. From germline, CDR1 is MNHEY and CDR2 SMNVEV (reference sequence). The CDR3 region is CASRDPGTPGTQYF. CDR3 bases: TGTGCCAGCAGAGACCCCGGGACTCCCGGGACCCAGTACTTC.

This clone was recorded once. This chain uses TRBV4-1 with TRBJ2-5; the match to TRBD1 covers 11 bases. Germline V gene sequence: CDR1 MGHRA, CDR2 YSYEKL. This CDR3 is 17 amino acids long. Trimming at V came to 2 bases and at J to 5 bases, leaving 10 bases not matched to a gene. As DNA, the CDR3 is TGCGCCAGCAGCCAAACGCCGGGACAGGGGGTCCGGGAGACCCAGTACTTC. This sequence encodes CASSQTPGQGVRETQYF.

This clone was seen a single time. V and J are TRBV27 and TRBJ1-5; D not resolved. With 4 bases removed from V and 4 bases from J, the gap between germline ends came to 8 bases. In germline, CDR1 is MNHEY, CDR2 SMNVEV (reference sequence). The CDR3 runs to 13 residues. The CDR3 nucleotides are TGTGCCAGCAGTTACAAATCAAATCAGCCCCAGCATTTT. Translated: CASSYKSNQPQHF.

The chain carries TRBV4-1 and TRBJ1-2; D gene ambiguous. CDR1 and CDR2 from the germline V gene are MGHRA and YSYEKL. V gave up 4 bases and J gave up 7 bases, with 7 bases separating them. The CDR3 runs 11 residues. In DNA form, the CDR3 reads TGCGCCAGCAGCCTACCAGGTGGCTACACCTTC. It codes for CASSLPGGYTF.

The chain uses TRBV2 and TRBJ2-1, with D possibly TRBD2 on 6 matching bases. The CDR3 is 17 residues long. From germline, CDR1 is SNHLY and CDR2 FYNNEI. The V end was cut by 8 bases, the J end by 0 bases, with 20 bases between. The CDR3 bases are TGTGCCAGCTCCCGCTCTCCAGGGAGGAGCTCCTACAATGAGCAGTTCTTC. Translating it yields CASSRSPGRSSYNEQFF.

J is TRBJ2-2 and V is TRBV2, with 9 positions matching TRBD1. V shed 5 bases and J 6 bases; nucleotides not matched to a gene: 4. Germline-derived CDR1 and CDR2 are SNHLY and FYNNEI. The CDR3 extends over 14 amino acids. DNA of the CDR3: TGTGCCAGCAGTTCCGGGACAGGGTCCGGGGAGCTGTTTTTT. Its protein is CASSSGTGSGELFF.

This chain uses TRBV7-6 with TRBJ1-6; D perhaps matches TRBD1 (6 bases). Germline values: CDR1 SGHVS, CDR2 FNYEAQ. V lost 5 bases to trimming and J lost 7 bases, with 12 bases between them. This CDR3 has 14 amino acids. The DNA for the CDR3 is TGTGCCAGCAGCCCACGGACAGAGAATTCACCCCTCCACTTT. Translated, it gives CASSPRTENSPLHF.

J is TRBJ2-2 and V is TRBV20-1; D perhaps matches TRBD2 (5 bases). Looked up from germline, CDR1 is DFQATT and CDR2 is SNEGSKA (reference sequence). Trimming removed 4 bases at V and 6 bases at J, with 6 bases between. The CDR3 is 11 residues long. CDR3 DNA sequence: TGCAGTGCTACTAGCCCCGGGGAGCTGTTTTTT. The encoded protein is CSATSPGELFF.

This chain links TRBV6-6 with TRBJ1-5; tentatively, D is TRBD1 (6 bases). The V end lost 5 bases, the J end lost 4 bases, and 12 bases lay between the germline ends. CDR3 length equals 14 residues. CDR1 and CDR2 (germline): MNHNY, SVGAGI (reference sequence). CDR3 nucleotide sequence: TGTGCCAGCAGTCCCCAGGACAGAAATCAGCCCCAGCATTTT. It is translated as CASSPQDRNQPQHF.

The chain uses TRBV18 and TRBJ2-5; D is possibly TRBD1 (6 bases). V lost 3 bases, J lost 1 base, and 18 bases lay in between. This CDR3 region has 17 residues. Germline V gene lookup returns CDR1 KGHSH and CDR2 LQKENI. The CDR3 spells CASSPSYPGDPQETQYF. The DNA of the CDR3 is TGTGCCAGCTCACCGTCGTATCCAGGGGACCCCCAAGAGACCCAGTACTTC.

The chain has TRBV5-8 and TRBJ1-2; a possible D gene is TRBD1 (5 bases). Deletions cut 0 bases from V and 3 bases from J, with 15 bases between. Germline V lookup: CDR1 SGHTS, CDR2 YDEGEE. The CDR3 is 16 amino acids. CDR3 sequence (DNA): TGTGCCAGCAGCTTGGTTGGGGGGACCAGGGACTATGGCTACACCTTC. As protein: CASSLVGGTRDYGYTF.

This sequence joins TRBV5-1 and TRBJ2-2; 9 bases are shared with TRBD1. The CDR3 extends over 15 amino acids. Germline CDR1 and CDR2: SGHRS and YFSETQ. The V segment lost 4 bases and the J segment 6 bases; nucleotides outside the gene matches: 7. In DNA, the CDR3 is TGCGCCAGCAGCCTACAGGGGGCGGTTGCCGGGGAGCTGTTTTTT. Translated, it gives CASSLQGAVAGELFF.

CDR3 coding DNA: TGCAGCGTTGACAGGGGACGTAACACCGGGGAGCTGTTTTTT. As protein: CSVDRGRNTGELFF. The chain carries TRBV29-1 and TRBJ2-2; TRBD1 is a possible D gene (6 bases). Germline CDR1 SQVTM, CDR2 ANQGSEA. This CDR3 has 14 residues. Trimming removed 3 bases at V and 2 bases at J, with 10 bases between.

The chain joins TRBV7-3 to TRBJ1-5; TRBD1 aligns across 7 bases. Germline CDR1 reads SGHTA; CDR2 reads FQGTGA. Trimming cost V 3 bases and J 5 bases; bases outside gene matches: 16. This CDR3 spans 18 amino acids. The CDR3 sequence: CASSFRQGSRRYYQPQHF. The CDR3, as DNA: TGTGCCAGCAGCTTTCGACAGGGCTCAAGGAGGTATTATCAGCCCCAGCATTTT.

The V gene is TRBV9, the J gene TRBJ2-3; 12 positions agree with TRBD2. Germline CDR1 SGDLS, CDR2 YYNGEE. Germline trimming cut 1 base from V and 4 bases from J; bases unmatched to any gene: 1. CDR3 size: 15 residues. CDR3 in DNA: TGTGCCAGCAGCGTATCTAGCGGGGGGGCAGATACGCAGTATTTT. Translation: CASSVSSGGADTQYF.

This chain uses TRBV10-3 with TRBJ1-4; tentatively, D is TRBD1 (6 bases). V dropped 6 bases and J dropped 5 bases, with 13 bases sitting between them. The CDR3 runs to 14 residues. CDR1 ENHRY and CDR2 SYGVKD come from the germline V gene. The DNA for the CDR3 is TGTGCCATCAGCCCGGACAGCACAAATGAAAAACTGTTTTTT. It translates to CAISPDSTNEKLFF.

J is TRBJ2-7 and V is TRBV6-1; the D is unclear. Between the trimmed V and J ends, which lost 0 bases and 2 bases, there was a span of 8 bases. Germline V CDR1 and CDR2: MNHNS, SASEGT. This CDR3 is built from 14 residues. This CDR3 is CASSEAGPTYEQYF. The CDR3 DNA reads TGTGCCAGCAGTGAAGCGGGCCCAACCTACGAGCAGTACTTC.

Notes on this clone: At one of its ends the junction is not consistent with the germline gene, which may arise from a read error. This CDR3 is CSARSGYDVVF. CDR3 DNA: TGCAGTGCTAGATCGGGATATGATGTGGTCTTC. The chain is built from TRBV20-1 and TRBJ2-1; tentative D call: TRBD2 (5 bases). This CDR3 contains 11 residues. The V gene's germline CDR1 is DFQATT and CDR2 SNEGSKA (reference sequence).

The V gene is TRBV10-2, the J gene TRBJ2-6; no firm D call. CDR3 length equals 14 residues. Trimming pared 4 bases from V and 0 bases from J, leaving 4 bases between. CDR1 is WSHSY, CDR2 SAAADI, per germline. The CDR3 loop reads CASSAGSGANVLTF. CDR3 in DNA: TGCGCCAGCAGTGCGGGCTCTGGGGCCAACGTCCTGACTTTC.

The chain links TRBV30 to TRBJ2-7; tentatively, D is TRBD2 (5 bases). Germline V gene sequence: CDR1 GTSNPN, CDR2 SVGIG (reference sequence). V was pared by 3 bases and J by 3 bases, with 6 bases between. The CDR3 spans 11 residues. The CDR3 protein is CAWSGNYEQYF. For the CDR3, the DNA is TGTGCCTGGAGCGGGAACTACGAGCAGTACTTC.

This chain links TRBV6-4 with TRBJ2-3; TRBD1 might be the D (5 bases). V lost 0 bases, J lost 5 bases, and 6 bases lay in between. Germline V gives CDR1 MRHNA, CDR2 SNTAGT. CDR3 length equals 13 residues. The CDR3 region is CASSDSRGDTQYF. In nucleotides, the CDR3 is TGTGCCAGCAGTGACTCAAGGGGAGATACGCAGTATTTT.

The chain recombines TRBV2 with TRBJ1-1; TRBD1 is a possible D gene (6 bases). Trimming took off 1 base at V and 0 bases at J, with 12 bases between the two ends. This CDR3 comprises 16 residues. Looked up from germline, CDR1 is SNHLY and CDR2 is FYNNEI. The CDR3 loop reads CASSEEFGGMNTEAFF. The CDR3 DNA is TGTGCCAGCAGTGAAGAGTTTGGGGGCATGAACACTGAAGCTTTCTTT.

The chain links TRBV10-3 to TRBJ2-7; possible D gene TRBD2, 7 bases. This CDR3 is 14 amino acids long. Germline loops: CDR1 ENHRY, CDR2 SYGVKD. V was clipped by 2 bases and J by 1 base, with 9 bases between them. CDR3 sequence (DNA): TGTGCCATCAGTGAGGGGGGGGCTTCCTACGAGCAGTACTTC. It codes for CAISEGGASYEQYF.

This rearrangement joins TRBV29-1 to TRBJ1-2; 7 bases match TRBD1. V gave up 7 bases and J gave up 6 bases; unmatched junction bases: 14. The CDR3 totals 14 residues. Germline V gene sequence: CDR1 SQVTM, CDR2 ANQGSEA. The CDR3 region has the DNA TGCAGCGCCGAATTCCCGGGCAGGGGGAATGGCTACACCTTC. Translated: CSAEFPGRGNGYTF. The full variable domain, completed using reference TRBV29-1 and TRBJ1-2, is SAVISQKPSRDICQRGTSLTIQCQVDSQVTMMFWYRQQPGQSLTLIATANQGSEATYESGFVIDKFPISRPNLTFSTLTVSNMSPEDSSIYLCSAEFPGRGNGYTFGSGTRLTVV.

This clone was picked up a small number of times. The genes are TRBV10-1 and TRBJ2-6; 10 bases agree with TRBD1. V lost 6 bases and J lost 1; bases outside the gene matches: 9. Germline V gene sequence: CDR1 WNHNN, CDR2 SYGVQD (reference sequence). The CDR3 totals 18 residues. This CDR3 is CASRDRGTGDSGANVLTF. CDR3 bases: TGCGCCAGCAGAGACAGGGGGACAGGGGATTCTGGGGCCAACGTCCTGACTTTC.

This sequence joins TRBV19 and TRBJ1-1; tentative D call: TRBD1 (6 bases). The CDR3 extends over 15 amino acids. CDR1 is LNHDA, CDR2 SQIVND, per germline (reference sequence). Between the trimmed V and J ends, which lost 6 bases and 5 bases, there was a span of 19 bases. CDR3 sequence (DNA): TGTGCCAGTAGGGTAGGGGGTCGGGTGTGGACTGAAGCTTTCTTT. This codes for CASRVGGRVWTEAFF. Using reference TRBV19 and TRBJ1-1 for the parts outside the CDR3, the full variable domain is DGGITQSPKYLFRKEGQNVTLSCEQNLNHDAMYWYRQDPGQGLRLIYYSQIVNDFQKGDIAEGYSVSREKKESFPLTVTSAQKNPTAFYLCASRVGGRVWTEAFFGQGTRLTVV.

The chain carries TRBV12-5 and TRBJ2-6; TRBD1 agrees at 9 bases. CDR1 LGHNT and CDR2 FRNRAP come from the germline V gene. The CDR3 is 19 residues long. The V gene end was trimmed by 0 bases and the J gene end by 0 bases; junction bases not matched to a gene: 6. The CDR3 bases are TGTGCTAGTGGTTTGGTCTTAGGACAGGGGAGCTCTGGGGCCAACGTCCTGACTTTC. Its protein product is CASGLVLGQGSSGANVLTF.